Listed below are T cell receptor beta chains from one sample, sequenced in a study of cytomegalovirus exposure and HLA in healthy donors. The data were produced by immunoSEQ multiplex PCR, yet TCRdb's version contains in-frame clones alone and is incomplete. The sample comprises approximately 69,000 clones, 60% to 85% of which are singletons, and 3% to 3.5% rests with the top ten. The sample taken for sequencing was PBMCs. These receptors originate from a man aged 18 to 35 in good health and CMV-seronegative. Each CDR3 is given with its conserved first and last residue. D genes are given only for firm matches. The listing skips clone size in some rows; elsewhere it reads once, few, many or a size class.

TRBD1	.	TRBV28	TRBJ1-2	CASSSQGAASYGYTF	TGTGCCAGCAGTTCACAGGGGGCCGCCTCCTATGGCTACACCTTC
.	once	TRBV6-1	TRBJ1-1	CASTPPGVGTEAFF	TGTGCCAGCACCCCGCCGGGAGTGGGCACTGAAGCTTTCTTT
.	once	TRBV27	TRBJ2-1	CASSFGTKGDEQFF	TGTGCCAGCAGTTTCGGGACAAAAGGCGATGAGCAGTTCTTC
.	.	TRBV4-3	TRBJ1-4	CASSQVLGSPEKLFF	TGCGCCAGCAGCCAAGTCTTAGGTAGCCCCGAAAAACTGTTTTTT
.	.	TRBV27	TRBJ2-7	CASSLRQARPYEQYF	TGTGCCAGCAGCCTAAGACAGGCCCGACCCTACGAGCAGTACTTC
.	few	TRBV19	TRBJ1-5	CASSIRGLGNQPQHF	TGTGCCAGTAGTATCAGGGGATTGGGCAATCAGCCCCAGCATTTT
.	.	TRBV6-1	TRBJ1-2	CASGTGWGYGYTF	TGTGCCAGCGGCACAGGGTGGGGCTATGGCTACACCTTC
TRBD2	.	TRBV7-7	TRBJ2-1	CASSGVAGGGYNEQFF	TGTGCCAGCAGCGGGGTCGCGGGGGGCGGCTACAATGAGCAGTTCTTC
TRBD1	.	TRBV30	TRBJ1-6	CAGTGVYNSPLHF	TGTGCCGGGACAGGGGTTTATAATTCACCCCTCCACTTT
.	.	TRBV7-8	TRBJ1-5	CASSLSVGGSEPQHF	TGTGCCAGCAGCTTAAGTGTGGGGGGGTCAGAGCCCCAGCATTTT
TRBD1	.	TRBV28	TRBJ1-1	CASSSLSAGTEEAFF	TGTGCCAGCAGTTCCCTTTCAGCCGGGACAGAAGAAGCTTTCTTT
.	.	TRBV11-3	TRBJ2-2	CASSLEAGELFF	TGTGCCAGCAGTTTGGAGGCCGGGGAGCTGTTTTTT
.	once	TRBV13	TRBJ1-1	CASSPGGEGAFF	TGTGCCAGCAGCCCTGGGGGGGAGGGAGCTTTCTTT
.	few	TRBV7-8	TRBJ1-1	CASSLDRVNTEAFF	TGTGCCAGCAGCTTGGACAGAGTGAACACTGAAGCTTTCTTT
.	.	TRBV19	TRBJ1-1	CASSSGFSEAFF	TGTGCCAGTAGTTCCGGGTTCTCTGAAGCTTTCTTT
TRBD1	.	TRBV9	TRBJ1-4	CASSQMTGGDEKLFF	TGTGCCAGCAGCCAAATGACAGGGGGGGATGAAAAACTGTTTTTT